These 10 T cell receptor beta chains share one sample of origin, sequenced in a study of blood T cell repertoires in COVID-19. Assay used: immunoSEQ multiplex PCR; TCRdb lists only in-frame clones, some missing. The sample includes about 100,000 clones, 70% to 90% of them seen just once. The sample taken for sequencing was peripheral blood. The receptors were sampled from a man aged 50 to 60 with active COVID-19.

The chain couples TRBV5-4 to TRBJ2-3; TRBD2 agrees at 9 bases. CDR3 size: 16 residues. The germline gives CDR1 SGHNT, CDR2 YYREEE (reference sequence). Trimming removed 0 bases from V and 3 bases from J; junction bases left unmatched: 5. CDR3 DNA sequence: TGTGCCAGCAGCTTGGGGCGGGGGGGCCAAACAGATACGCAGTATTTT. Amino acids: CASSLGRGGQTDTQYF.

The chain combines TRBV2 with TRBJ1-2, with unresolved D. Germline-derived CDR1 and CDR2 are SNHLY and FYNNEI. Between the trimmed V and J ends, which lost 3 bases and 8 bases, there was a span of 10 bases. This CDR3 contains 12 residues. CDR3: CASSDAGAGYTF. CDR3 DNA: TGTGCCAGCAGTGATGCAGGTGCCGGCTACACCTTC.

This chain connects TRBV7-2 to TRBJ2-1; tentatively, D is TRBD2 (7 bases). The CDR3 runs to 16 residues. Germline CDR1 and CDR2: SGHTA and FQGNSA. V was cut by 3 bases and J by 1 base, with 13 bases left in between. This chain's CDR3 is CASSFGGRISYNEQFF. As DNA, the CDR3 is TGTGCCAGCAGCTTCGGGGGGCGAATTTCCTACAATGAGCAGTTCTTC.

CDR3 residues: CAISSPLDRGGYGYTF. In DNA form, the CDR3 reads TGTGCCATCAGCTCCCCTCTTGACAGGGGAGGCTATGGCTACACCTTC. This chain connects TRBV10-3 to TRBJ1-2, with 8 bases matching TRBD1. Per germline, CDR1 ENHRY and CDR2 SYGVKD. This CDR3 spans 16 amino acids. The V and J ends lost 6 bases and 4 bases, in that order; junction bases with no gene match: 13.

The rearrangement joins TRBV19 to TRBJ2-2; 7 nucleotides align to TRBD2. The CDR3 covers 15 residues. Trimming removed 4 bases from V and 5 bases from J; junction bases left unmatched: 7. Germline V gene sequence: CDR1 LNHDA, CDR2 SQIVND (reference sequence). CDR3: CASSTPGGRTGELFF. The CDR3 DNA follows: TGTGCCAGTAGTACCCCGGGGGGTCGAACCGGGGAGCTGTTTTTT.

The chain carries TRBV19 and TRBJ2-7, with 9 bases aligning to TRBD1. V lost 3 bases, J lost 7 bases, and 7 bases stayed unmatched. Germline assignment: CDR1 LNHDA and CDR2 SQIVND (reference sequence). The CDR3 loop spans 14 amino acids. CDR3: CASSISQGAGEQYF. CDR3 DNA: TGTGCCAGTAGTATCTCACAGGGGGCGGGGGAGCAGTACTTC.

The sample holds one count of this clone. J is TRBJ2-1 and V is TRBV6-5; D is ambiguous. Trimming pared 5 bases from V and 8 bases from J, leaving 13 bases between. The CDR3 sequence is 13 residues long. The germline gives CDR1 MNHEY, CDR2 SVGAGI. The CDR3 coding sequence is TGTGCCAGCAGTCCTCCGTGGGCCTATGAGCAGTTCTTC. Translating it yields CASSPPWAYEQFF.

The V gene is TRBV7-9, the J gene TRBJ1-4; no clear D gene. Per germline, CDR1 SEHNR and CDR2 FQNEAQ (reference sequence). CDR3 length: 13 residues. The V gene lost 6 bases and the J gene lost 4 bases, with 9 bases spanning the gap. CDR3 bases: TGTGCCAGCAGGCCCGGTCTTAATGAAAAACTGTTTTTT. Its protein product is CASRPGLNEKLFF.

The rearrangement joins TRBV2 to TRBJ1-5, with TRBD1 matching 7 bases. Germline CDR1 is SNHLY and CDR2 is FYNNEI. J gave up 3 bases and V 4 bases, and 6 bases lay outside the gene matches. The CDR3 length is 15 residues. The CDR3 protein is CASSAGQALNQPQHF. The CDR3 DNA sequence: TGTGCCAGCAGTGCAGGACAGGCGCTCAATCAGCCCCAGCATTTT.

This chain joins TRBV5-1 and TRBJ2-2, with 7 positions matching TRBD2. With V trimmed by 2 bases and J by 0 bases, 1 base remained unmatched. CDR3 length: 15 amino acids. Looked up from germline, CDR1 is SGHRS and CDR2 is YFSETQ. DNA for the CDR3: TGCGCCAGCAGCTTACTAGCGCCGAACACCGGGGAGCTGTTTTTT. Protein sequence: CASSLLAPNTGELFF.